The T cell receptor beta chain under discussion was sequenced for a study of T cell changes during pregnancy in multiple sclerosis. Sequencing used immunoSEQ multiplex PCR; TCRdb keeps in-frame clones, though not all of them. The sample holds approximately 88,000 clones, over 80% seen once. CDR3 length: 14 amino acids. Per the germline V gene, CDR1 is MNHEY and CDR2 is SVGAGI. Germline trimming cut 2 bases from V and 6 bases from J; bases unmatched to any gene: 6. The receptor's source is a female donor with multiple sclerosis, enrolled in a pregnancy study. The chain combines TRBV6-5 with TRBJ1-1, with TRBD1 matching over 7 bases. The sequences come from peripheral blood, collected in the first trimester of pregnancy. The CDR3 protein is CASSYTTGAPEAFF. The CDR3 DNA reads as TGTGCCAGCAGTTACACAACAGGGGCACCTGAAGCTTTCTTT.